This T cell receptor (beta chain) was retrieved from a study of T cells after yellow fever vaccination (dated by TCRdb to about 2019). Notes on the research overall: Staining for CD3, CD45RA, CCR7 and CD95 was used to sort memory subsets (EM, EMRA, CM and Tscm) on a BD FACS Aria III. The SMART-Seq v4 Ultra Low Input RNA kit was used to prepare libraries from fractions with low cell numbers. Bulk TCR alpha and beta repertoires were sequenced longitudinally to track T-cell clones before and after primary and booster YFV17D yellow fever vaccination. Two healthy male donors, one aged 18 to 29 and one aged 30 to 40 years, were included in the cohort. Bulk PBMC replicates and cell subsets were isolated from blood drawn at multiple timepoints before and after both primary and secondary immunization. Memory subsets were sorted on days 0, 15 and 45 and at 18 months after primary vaccination, and on days 0, 15 and 45 after the 30-year booster. The research as a whole found: Only a couple of donors were included in the study, so the extent to which the findings can be generalized is limited. Compared with the primary T-cell response, the secondary T-cell response was weaker but faster, peaking on day 5 rather than day 15. On day 0, almost all vaccine-responding clonotypes were found to be below detection in the sorted memory subsets. A small share of clonotypes occurred in both CD4 and CD8 compartments, likely arising from convergent recombination. Most clones expanded after primary vaccination were re-detected after the booster (almost 97% of CD4 and around 88% of CD8), suggesting broad memory maintenance. FACS-sorted repertoires could contain abundant contaminating clonotypes from the bulk population, so computational filtering was required.

TCR cDNA was synthesized by 5'RACE template switching, which introduced a universal primer site and unique molecular identifiers. Priming of cDNA synthesis was performed from both the TCR alpha and TCR beta constant segments. Two PCR steps were used to amplify libraries, with sample barcodes and sequencing adapters being added in the second step. Sequencing of the libraries was done on either Illumina HiSeq 2500 (2x100 bp) or NovaSeq (2x150 bp). Concerning the study's data processing: MIGEC handled demultiplexing of reads and collapsing into UMI consensus sequences, while MiXCR performed V(D)J alignment. Using edgeR on replicate PBMC samples, clonotypes were called vaccine-responding if FDR was below 0.01 and the log2 fold change was above 5 up to day 15. Bulk clonotypes were assigned CD4 or CD8 identity according to which sequenced CD4 or CD8 repertoire held them at higher abundance. To estimate the distribution of each clone across memory phenotypes, clonotype frequencies in memory subsets were weighted by FACS-sorted cell numbers. TCRdb trimmed public reads at Q25 via fastp, called clones via MiXCR and kept in-frame beta chains. When rows share a CDR3 protein, they turn into one entry using the most common DNA and genes. Here the V and J calls rest on TCRdb's processing, not on the authors' analysis. The sample table lists more than 30,000 distinct CDR3 sequences, approximately 6.6% of them with a count of one. 22% of the sample is in the top ten clones.

This clonotype was seen ten or more times. No qualities accompany the bases; no much larger clone lies one base away. According to the germline V gene, CDR1 reads SGHRS and CDR2 reads YFSETQ. The CDR3, cysteine through phenylalanine, is 14 amino acids long. Only the CDR3 region is kept as DNA, spanning 42 bases read in frame from base 1. A distance of 9 bases separates the germline ends of V and J, which lose 0 bases and 5 bases respectively. The treatment or condition label, as the study defines it: live attenuated yellow fever vaccine strain. A standard Ficoll-Paque protocol was used to isolate PBMCs from peripheral blood. RNA from sorted memory subsets was extracted with the RNeasy Micro Kit.

This TCR was sampled from a man aged 18 to 30 who received the YFV17D yellow fever vaccine. The chain links TRBV5-1 with TRBJ2-1; 5 matching bases give a weak D call of TRBD1. The sample in question was PBMCs, either bulk or a sorted T-cell subset (CD4+, CD8+, memory, or dextramer-sorted; not recorded which), obtained on the day of the first yellow fever vaccination. The encoded CDR3 is CASSLGPDNNEQFF. The DNA sequence is as follows: TGCGCCAGCAGCTTGGGTCCGGACAACAATGAGCAGTTCTTC.